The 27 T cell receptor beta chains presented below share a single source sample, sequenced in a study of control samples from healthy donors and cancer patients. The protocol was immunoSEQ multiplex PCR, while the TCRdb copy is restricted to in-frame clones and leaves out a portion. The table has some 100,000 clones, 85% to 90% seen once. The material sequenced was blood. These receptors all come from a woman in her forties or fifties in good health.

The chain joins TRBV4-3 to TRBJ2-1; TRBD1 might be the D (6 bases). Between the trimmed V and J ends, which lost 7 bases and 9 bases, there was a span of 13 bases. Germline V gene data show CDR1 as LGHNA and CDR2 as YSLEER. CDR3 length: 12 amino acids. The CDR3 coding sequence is TGCGCCAGCAACTCAACAGGGTGTGAGCAGTTCTTC. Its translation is CASNSTGCEQFF.

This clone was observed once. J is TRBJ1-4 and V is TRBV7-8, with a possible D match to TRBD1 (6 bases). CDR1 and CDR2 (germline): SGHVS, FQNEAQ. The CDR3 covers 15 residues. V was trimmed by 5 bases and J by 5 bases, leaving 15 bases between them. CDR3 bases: TGTGCCAGCAGCCCAACGGGGGGCAAGAATGAAAAACTGTTTTTT. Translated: CASSPTGGKNEKLFF.

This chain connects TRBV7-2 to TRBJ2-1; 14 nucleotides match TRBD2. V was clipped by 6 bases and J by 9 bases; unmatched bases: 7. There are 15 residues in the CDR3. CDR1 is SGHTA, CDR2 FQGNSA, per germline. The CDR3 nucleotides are TGTGCCAGCAGTCGAGGACTAGCGGGGGGCCTTGAGCAGTTCTTC. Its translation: CASSRGLAGGLEQFF.

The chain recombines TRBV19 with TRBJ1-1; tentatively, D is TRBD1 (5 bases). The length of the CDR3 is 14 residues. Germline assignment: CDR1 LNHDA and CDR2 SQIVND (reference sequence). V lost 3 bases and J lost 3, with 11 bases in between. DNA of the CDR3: TGTGCCAGTAGTATGGGACCCCGGGACACTGAAGCTTTCTTT. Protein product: CASSMGPRDTEAFF. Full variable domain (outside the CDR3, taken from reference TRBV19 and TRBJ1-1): DGGITQSPKYLFRKEGQNVTLSCEQNLNHDAMYWYRQDPGQGLRLIYYSQIVNDFQKGDIAEGYSVSREKKESFPLTVTSAQKNPTAFYLCASSMGPRDTEAFFGQGTRLTVV.

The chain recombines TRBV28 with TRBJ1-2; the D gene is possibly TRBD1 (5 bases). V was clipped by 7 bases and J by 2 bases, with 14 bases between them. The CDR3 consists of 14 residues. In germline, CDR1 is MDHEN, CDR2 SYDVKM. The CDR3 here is CASTSRGPNYGYTF. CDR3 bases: TGTGCCAGCACCTCCCGGGGCCCGAACTATGGCTACACCTTC.

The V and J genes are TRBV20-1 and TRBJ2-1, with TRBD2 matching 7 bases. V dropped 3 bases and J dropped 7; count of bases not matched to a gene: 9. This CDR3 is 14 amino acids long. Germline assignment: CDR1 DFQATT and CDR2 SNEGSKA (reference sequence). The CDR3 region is CSASGLGLFNEQFF. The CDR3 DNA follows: TGCAGTGCTAGTGGACTAGGACTTTTTAATGAGCAGTTCTTC.

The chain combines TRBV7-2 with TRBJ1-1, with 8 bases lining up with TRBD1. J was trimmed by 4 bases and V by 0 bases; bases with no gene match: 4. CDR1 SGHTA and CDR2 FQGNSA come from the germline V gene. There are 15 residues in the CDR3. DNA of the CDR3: TGTGCCAGCAGCTTAGCAGCGGACAGGGCCACTGAAGCTTTCTTT. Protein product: CASSLAADRATEAFF.

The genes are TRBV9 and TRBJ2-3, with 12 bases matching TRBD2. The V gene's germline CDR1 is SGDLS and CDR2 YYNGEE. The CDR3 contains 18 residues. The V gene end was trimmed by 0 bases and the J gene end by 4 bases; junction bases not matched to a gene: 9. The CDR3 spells CASSVGLAGGPSADTQYF. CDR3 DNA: TGTGCCAGCAGCGTAGGGCTAGCGGGAGGGCCCTCGGCAGATACGCAGTATTTT.

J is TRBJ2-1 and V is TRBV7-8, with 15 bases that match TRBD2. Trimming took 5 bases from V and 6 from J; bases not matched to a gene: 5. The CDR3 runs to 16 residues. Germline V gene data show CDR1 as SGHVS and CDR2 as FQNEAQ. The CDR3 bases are TGTGCCAGCAGCCACGGACTAGCGGGGGGGCGCAATGAGCAGTTCTTC. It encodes CASSHGLAGGRNEQFF.

CDR3 sequence: CTSGLKRVRRDTEAFF. The CDR3, as DNA: TGCACCAGCGGCTTAAAGAGGGTGCGCCGGGACACTGAAGCTTTCTTT. The genes are TRBV1 and TRBJ1-1. TRBV1 is deemed a pseudogene. The CDR3 has 16 residues.

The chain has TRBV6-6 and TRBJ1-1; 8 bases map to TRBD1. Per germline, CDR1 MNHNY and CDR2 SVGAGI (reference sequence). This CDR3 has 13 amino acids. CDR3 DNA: TGTACCACAACCAGGGGGCGGAACACTGAAGCTTTCTTT. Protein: CTTTRGRNTEAFF.

CDR3 nucleotide sequence: TGTGCCAGCAGCCGGGACAGGGGTAGCGTTGAAGCTTTCTTT. This sequence encodes CASSRDRGSVEAFF. The chain has TRBV5-8 and TRBJ1-1; TRBD1 matches 10 bases. The CDR3 totals 14 residues. V dropped 4 bases and J dropped 7; count of bases not matched to a gene: 7. Germline V gene sequence: CDR1 SGHTS, CDR2 YDEGEE.

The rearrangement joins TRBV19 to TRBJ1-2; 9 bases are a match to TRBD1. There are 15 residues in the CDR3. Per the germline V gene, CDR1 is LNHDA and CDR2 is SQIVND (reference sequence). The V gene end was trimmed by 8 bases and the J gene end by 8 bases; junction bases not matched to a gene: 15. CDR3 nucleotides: TGTGCCAGTGTAAAACCAGGGACAGGGTCACGGGGCTACACCTTC. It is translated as CASVKPGTGSRGYTF.

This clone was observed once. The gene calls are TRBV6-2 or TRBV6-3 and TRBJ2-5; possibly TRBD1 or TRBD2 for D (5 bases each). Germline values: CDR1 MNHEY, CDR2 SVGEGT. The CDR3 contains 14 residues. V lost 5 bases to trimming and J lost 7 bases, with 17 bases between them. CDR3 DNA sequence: TGTGCCAGCAGTACCGGGACCCTCCAGGGGACCCAGTACTTC. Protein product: CASSTGTLQGTQYF.

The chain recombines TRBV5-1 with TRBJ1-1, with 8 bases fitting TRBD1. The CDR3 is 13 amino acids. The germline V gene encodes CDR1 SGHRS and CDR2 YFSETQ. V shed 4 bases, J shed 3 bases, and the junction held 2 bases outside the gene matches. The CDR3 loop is CASSRGQDTEAFF. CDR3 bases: TGCGCCAGCAGCCGGGGACAGGACACTGAAGCTTTCTTT.

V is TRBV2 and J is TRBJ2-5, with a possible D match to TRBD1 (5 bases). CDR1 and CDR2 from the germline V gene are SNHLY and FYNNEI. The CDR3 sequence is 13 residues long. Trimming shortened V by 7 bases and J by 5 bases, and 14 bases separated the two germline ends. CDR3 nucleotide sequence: TGTGCCAGCACCCCCCAGGGTAGGGAGACCCAGTACTTC. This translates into CASTPQGRETQYF.

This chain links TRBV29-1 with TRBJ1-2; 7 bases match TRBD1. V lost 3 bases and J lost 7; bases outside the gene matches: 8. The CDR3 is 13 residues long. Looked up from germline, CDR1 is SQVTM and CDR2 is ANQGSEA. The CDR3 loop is CSVEEGARRGYTF. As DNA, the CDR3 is TGCAGCGTTGAGGAGGGGGCCAGACGTGGCTACACCTTC.

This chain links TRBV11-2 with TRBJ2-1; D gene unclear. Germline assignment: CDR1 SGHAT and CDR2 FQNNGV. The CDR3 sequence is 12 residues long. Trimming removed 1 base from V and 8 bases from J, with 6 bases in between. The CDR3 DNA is TGTGCCAGCAGCTTAGTGAGCGATGAGCAGTTCTTC. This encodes CASSLVSDEQFF.

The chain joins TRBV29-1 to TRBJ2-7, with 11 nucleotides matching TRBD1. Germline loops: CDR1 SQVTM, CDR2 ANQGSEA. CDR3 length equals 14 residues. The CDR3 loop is CMPSGTGGTYEQYF. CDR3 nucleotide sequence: TGCATGCCCAGTGGGACAGGGGGGACCTACGAGCAGTACTTC.

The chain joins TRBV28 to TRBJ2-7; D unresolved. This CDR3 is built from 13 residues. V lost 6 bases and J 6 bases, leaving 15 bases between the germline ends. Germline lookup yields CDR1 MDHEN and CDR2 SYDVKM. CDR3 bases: TGTGCCAGCAGAATTTGGGGTCGAGGCGAGCAGTACTTC. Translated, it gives CASRIWGRGEQYF.

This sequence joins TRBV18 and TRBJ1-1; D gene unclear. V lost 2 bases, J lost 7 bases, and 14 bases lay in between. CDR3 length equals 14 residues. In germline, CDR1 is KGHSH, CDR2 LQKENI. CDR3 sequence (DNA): TGTGCCAGCTCACCATCGGAATCCCTTAGTGAAGCTTTCTTT. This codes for CASSPSESLSEAFF. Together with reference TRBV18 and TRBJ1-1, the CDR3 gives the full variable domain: NAGVMQNPRHLVRRRGQEARLRCSPMKGHSHVYWYRQLPEEGLKFMVYLQKENIIDESGMPKERFSAEFPKEGPSILRIQQVVRGDSAAYFCASSPSESLSEAFFGQGTRLTVV.

CDR3 sequence: CASSQDRAGRNTGELFF. The DNA for the CDR3 is TGCGCCAGCAGCCAAGACCGGGCGGGGCGGAACACCGGGGAGCTGTTTTTT. The chain couples TRBV4-1 to TRBJ2-2; maybe TRBD2 (6 bases). This CDR3 comprises 17 residues. V was trimmed by 0 bases and J by 1 base, leaving 12 bases between them. Germline values: CDR1 MGHRA, CDR2 YSYEKL.

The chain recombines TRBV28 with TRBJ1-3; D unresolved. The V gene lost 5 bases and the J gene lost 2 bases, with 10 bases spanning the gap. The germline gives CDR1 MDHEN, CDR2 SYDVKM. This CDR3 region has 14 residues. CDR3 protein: CASSLASTGNTIYF. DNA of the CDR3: TGTGCCAGCAGTCTCGCGTCTACTGGAAACACCATATATTTT.

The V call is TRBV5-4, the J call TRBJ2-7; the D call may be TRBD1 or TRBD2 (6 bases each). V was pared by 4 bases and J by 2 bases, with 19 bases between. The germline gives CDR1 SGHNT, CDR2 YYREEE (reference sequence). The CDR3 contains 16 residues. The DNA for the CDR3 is TGTGCCAGCAGCGGGGGGCCTACGGGCCCGGCCTACGAGCAGTACTTC. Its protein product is CASSGGPTGPAYEQYF.

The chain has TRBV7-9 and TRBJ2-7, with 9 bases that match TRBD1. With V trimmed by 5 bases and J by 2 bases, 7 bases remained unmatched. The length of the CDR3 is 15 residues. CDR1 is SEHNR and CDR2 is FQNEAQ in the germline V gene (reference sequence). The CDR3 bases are TGTGCCAGCAGCCCCTCCGGGACAGGGCCCTACGAGCAGTACTTC. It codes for CASSPSGTGPYEQYF.

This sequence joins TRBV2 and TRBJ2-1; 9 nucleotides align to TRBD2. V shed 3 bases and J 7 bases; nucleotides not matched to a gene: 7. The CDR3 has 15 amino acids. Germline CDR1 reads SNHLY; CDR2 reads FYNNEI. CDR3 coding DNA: TGTGCCAGCAGTGATTGGGCGGGAGGGACTAATGAGCAGTTCTTC. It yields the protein CASSDWAGGTNEQFF.

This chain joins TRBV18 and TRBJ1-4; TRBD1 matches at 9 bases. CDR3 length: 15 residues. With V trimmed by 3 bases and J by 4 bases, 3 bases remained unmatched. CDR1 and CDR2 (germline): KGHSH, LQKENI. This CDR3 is CASSPGQGFNEKLFF. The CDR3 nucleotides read TGTGCCAGCTCACCCGGACAGGGGTTTAATGAAAAACTGTTTTTT.